The 21 T cell receptor beta chains presented below share a single source sample, sequenced in a study of blood T cell repertoires in COVID-19. Data came from immunoSEQ multiplex PCR; TCRdb stores just in-frame clones and leaves some out. The table includes approximately 150,000 clones, just over 90% detected once. Input material: peripheral blood. The receptors stem from a woman aged 55-75 years with COVID-19, enrolled during active disease.

The chain joins TRBV9 to TRBJ2-3, with TRBD1 matching 8 bases. CDR3 length equals 16 residues. V lost 3 bases to trimming and J lost 2 bases; unmatched junction nucleotides: 8. CDR1 SGDLS and CDR2 YYNGEE come from the germline V gene. The CDR3 sequence is CASSGTTGDPTDTQYF. The CDR3 DNA reads as TGTGCCAGCAGCGGGACGACAGGGGACCCCACAGATACGCAGTATTTT.

In its sample, this clone was seen once. J is TRBJ1-2 and V is TRBV6-5; 7 bases line up with TRBD1. The CDR3 runs to 13 residues. Germline CDR1 is MNHEY and CDR2 is SVGAGI. With 5 bases clipped from V and 6 bases from J, the junction kept 6 bases outside the gene matches. CDR3 amino acids: CASSNDRVNGYTF. CDR3 coding DNA: TGTGCCAGCAGTAATGACAGGGTCAATGGCTACACCTTC.

The V call is TRBV19, the J call TRBJ1-1; TRBD1 agrees at 8 bases. Germline V gene data show CDR1 as LNHDA and CDR2 as SQIVND (reference sequence). This CDR3 region has 14 residues. The V segment lost 4 bases and the J segment 1 base; nucleotides outside the gene matches: 2. CDR3 sequence reads: CASSTDRENTEAFF. The CDR3 DNA reads TGTGCCAGTAGTACGGACAGGGAGAACACTGAAGCTTTCTTT.

J is TRBJ2-7 and V is TRBV5-1; possibly TRBD2 for D (5 bases). With 4 bases removed from V and 4 bases from J, the gap between germline ends came to 18 bases. This CDR3 region has 15 residues. Germline V gene lookup returns CDR1 SGHRS and CDR2 YFSETQ. The CDR3 DNA sequence: TGCGCCAGCAGCGTTAGACCCGGGTCGGGATACGAGCAGTACTTC. Its translation: CASSVRPGSGYEQYF.

The chain has TRBV5-4 and TRBJ1-1, with D perhaps matching TRBD1 (5 bases). V lost 0 bases and J 4 bases, leaving 10 bases between the germline ends. The germline V gene has CDR1 SGHNT and CDR2 YYREEE (reference sequence). The CDR3 consists of 14 residues. The CDR3 spells CASSLGREPTEAFF. The CDR3 region has the DNA TGTGCCAGCAGCTTGGGCAGGGAACCCACTGAAGCTTTCTTT.

The chain recombines TRBV2 with TRBJ2-1, with D possibly being TRBD1 (5 bases). The CDR3 is 15 residues long. V was pared by 4 bases and J by 8 bases, with 18 bases between. Germline CDR1 reads SNHLY; CDR2 reads FYNNEI. CDR3 protein: CASSVLWGPRDEQFF. CDR3 DNA sequence: TGTGCCAGCAGTGTCCTTTGGGGCCCTCGTGATGAGCAGTTCTTC.

The chain recombines TRBV11-2 with TRBJ1-4; the match to TRBD1 covers 7 bases. From germline, CDR1 is SGHAT and CDR2 FQNNGV. CDR3 length equals 17 residues. V shed 3 bases, J shed 5 bases, and the junction held 12 bases outside the gene matches. The CDR3 sequence: CASSFDPPGTVNEKLFF. In DNA form, the CDR3 reads TGTGCCAGCAGCTTCGACCCCCCGGGGACAGTAAATGAAAAACTGTTTTTT.

This clone has a single count. The chain carries TRBV7-9 and TRBJ2-3; 7 bases map to TRBD2. In germline, CDR1 is SEHNR, CDR2 FQNEAQ (reference sequence). CDR3 size: 14 residues. J gave up 1 base and V 8 bases, and 6 bases lay outside the gene matches. This CDR3 is CASSPGGGTDTQYF. CDR3 DNA: TGTGCCAGCTCCCCTGGGGGGGGCACAGATACGCAGTATTTT.

This clone has a single count. The chain links TRBV9 to TRBJ1-4; 7 nucleotides match TRBD1. With V trimmed by 4 bases and J by 8 bases, 8 bases remained unmatched. Germline V gene sequence: CDR1 SGDLS, CDR2 YYNGEE. This CDR3 region has 14 residues. CDR3 nucleotides: TGTGCCAGCAGCCAACGGGACAGTTTCGAAAAACTGTTTTTT. This encodes CASSQRDSFEKLFF.

The chain combines TRBV30 with TRBJ1-6; unclear D gene. V was shortened by 2 bases and J by 10 bases, with 15 bases between the two germline ends. Germline V gene data show CDR1 as GTSNPN and CDR2 as SVGIG (reference sequence). The CDR3 consists of 14 residues. The CDR3 spells CAWSMGSRESPLHF. As DNA, the CDR3 is TGTGCCTGGAGTATGGGGAGTAGAGAATCACCCCTCCACTTT.

The rearrangement links TRBV7-2 to TRBJ1-2, with D perhaps matching TRBD1 (5 bases). Looked up from germline, CDR1 is SGHTA and CDR2 is FQGNSA. V shed 3 bases and J shed 8 bases, with 16 bases lying between them. There are 14 residues in the CDR3. The CDR3 region is CASSLTAGGLGYTF. Written as DNA, the CDR3 is TGTGCCAGCAGCTTGACAGCGGGGGGATTGGGCTACACCTTC.

The rearrangement uses TRBV11-3 and TRBJ1-1; D gene unclear. V was clipped by 4 bases and J by 4 bases, with 13 bases between them. Germline-derived CDR1 and CDR2 are SGHNT and YENEEA. This CDR3 contains 14 residues. CDR3 in DNA: TGTGCCAGCAGCTCGAGTCTTTCGGGCACTGAAGCTTTCTTT. This encodes CASSSSLSGTEAFF.

The chain employs TRBV30 and TRBJ1-4, with 8 bases matching TRBD1. Germline V gives CDR1 GTSNPN, CDR2 SVGIG (reference sequence). The CDR3 consists of 13 residues. The V segment lost 5 bases and the J segment 7 bases; nucleotides outside the gene matches: 6. DNA for the CDR3: TGTGCCTGGTCCAGGGGGCAGCTTGAAAAACTGTTTTTT. It codes for CAWSRGQLEKLFF.

The sample holds one count of this clone. This chain links TRBV9 with TRBJ1-1, with 7 bases aligning to TRBD1. Germline values: CDR1 SGDLS, CDR2 YYNGEE. The CDR3 loop spans 15 amino acids. V lost 3 bases to trimming and J lost 9 bases; unmatched junction nucleotides: 14. Here the CDR3 DNA reads TGTGCCAGCAGCGACTCCACAGGGGCCGGGCCAAAAGCTTTCTTT. Protein: CASSDSTGAGPKAFF.

The chain couples TRBV13 to TRBJ2-3; D may be TRBD2 (6 bases). Trimming cost V 5 bases and J 4 bases, with 10 bases left between them. CDR3 length: 13 amino acids. Germline assignment: CDR1 PRHDT and CDR2 FYEKMQ (reference sequence). This chain's CDR3 is CASSRREADTQYF. The CDR3, as DNA: TGTGCCAGCAGCCGAAGGGAGGCAGATACGCAGTATTTT. The full variable domain, rest sourced from reference TRBV13 and TRBJ2-3, is AAGVIQSPRHLIKEKRETATLKCYPIPRHDTVYWYQQGPGQDPQFLISFYEKMQSDKGSIPDRFSAQQFSDYHSELNMSSLELGDSALYFCASSRREADTQYFGPGTRLTVL.

The chain combines TRBV18 with TRBJ1-2; the D is unclear. The CDR3 is 12 residues long. V was shortened by 6 bases and J by 7 bases, with 12 bases between the two germline ends. Germline V gene lookup returns CDR1 KGHSH and CDR2 LQKENI. The DNA for the CDR3 is TGTGCCAGCTCCCACGTCAGCGTTGGCTACACCTTC. Translating gives CASSHVSVGYTF. Variable domain in full (rest from reference TRBV18 and TRBJ1-2): NAGVMQNPRHLVRRRGQEARLRCSPMKGHSHVYWYRQLPEEGLKFMVYLQKENIIDESGMPKERFSAEFPKEGPSILRIQQVVRGDSAAYFCASSHVSVGYTFGSGTRLTVV.

The genes are TRBV19 and TRBJ1-2; a possible D gene is TRBD1 (6 bases). V lost 5 bases and J 4 bases, leaving 26 bases between the germline ends. The CDR3 is 18 amino acids. Germline loops: CDR1 LNHDA, CDR2 SQIVND (reference sequence). CDR3 sequence (DNA): TGTGCCAGTAGTCTCACACGGGACACAGTGGCAGGCCCCTATGGCTACACCTTC. It codes for CASSLTRDTVAGPYGYTF.

V is TRBV9 and J is TRBJ2-7, with 7 bases that match TRBD1. This CDR3 has 15 residues. V trimming: 4 bases; J trimming: 0 bases; junction bases outside the gene matches: 7. Germline CDR1 reads SGDLS; CDR2 reads YYNGEE. The CDR3 region has the DNA TGTGCCAGCAGCCCCGGCAGGGGGAGCTCCTACGAGCAGTACTTC. This sequence encodes CASSPGRGSSYEQYF. Looking up the rest from reference TRBV9 and TRBJ2-7 gives the full variable domain: DSGVTQTPKHLITATGQRVTLRCSPRSGDLSVYWYQQSLDQGLQFLIQYYNGEERAKGNILERFSAQQFPDLHSELNLSSLELGDSALYFCASSPGRGSSYEQYFGPGTRLTVT.

The chain carries TRBV5-4 and TRBJ2-1, with TRBD2 as a possible D gene (6 bases). V was clipped by 0 bases and J by 5 bases, with 15 bases between them. The CDR3 runs to 16 residues. Germline V gene sequence: CDR1 SGHNT, CDR2 YYREEE (reference sequence). The CDR3 here is CASSLGGEVRDNEQFF. CDR3 nucleotides: TGTGCCAGCAGCTTGGGGGGGGAAGTCAGGGACAATGAGCAGTTCTTC.

Here the CDR3 reads CASSQLTGVQAGAFF. CDR3 in DNA: TGTGCCAGCAGCCAGTTGACAGGAGTACAAGCTGGGGCTTTCTTT. The chain couples TRBV14 to TRBJ1-1, with D perhaps TRBD1 (6 bases). The CDR3 contains 15 residues. CDR1 and CDR2 from the germline V gene are SGHDN and FVKESK. Trimming cost V 3 bases and J 11 bases, with 22 bases left between them.

The CDR3 DNA reads TGTGCCAGCAGCTCCCCCCTACTACCGAACAATGAGCAGTTCTTC. It specifies CASSSPLLPNNEQFF. The chain links TRBV7-9 to TRBJ2-1, with D unclear. CDR3 length equals 15 residues. V was shortened by 4 bases and J by 5 bases, with 15 bases between the two germline ends. Germline CDR1 SEHNR, CDR2 FQNEAQ (reference sequence).